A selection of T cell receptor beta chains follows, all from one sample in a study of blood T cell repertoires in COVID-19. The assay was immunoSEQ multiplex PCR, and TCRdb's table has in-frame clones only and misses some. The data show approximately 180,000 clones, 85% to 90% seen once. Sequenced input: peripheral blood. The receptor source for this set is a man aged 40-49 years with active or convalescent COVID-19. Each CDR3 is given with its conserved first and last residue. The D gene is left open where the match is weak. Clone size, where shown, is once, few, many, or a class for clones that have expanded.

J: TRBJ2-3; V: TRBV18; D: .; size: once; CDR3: CASSWAPSDTQYF; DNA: TGTGCCAGCTCCTGGGCCCCTTCGGATACGCAGTATTTT
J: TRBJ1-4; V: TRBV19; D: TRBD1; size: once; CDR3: CASSSLGQGVEKLFF; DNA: TGTGCCAGTAGTTCACTCGGACAGGGCGTTGAAAAACTGTTTTTT
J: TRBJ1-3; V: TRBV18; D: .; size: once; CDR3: CASSPSVWGEYPGNTIYF; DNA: TGTGCCAGCTCACCTTCCGTTTGGGGGGAGTACCCTGGAAACACCATATATTTT
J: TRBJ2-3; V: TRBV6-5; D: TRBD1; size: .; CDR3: CASSIDRGSDTQYF; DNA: TGTGCCAGCAGTATAGACAGGGGGTCGGATACGCAGTATTTT
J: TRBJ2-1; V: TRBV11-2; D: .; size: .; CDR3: CASSLDPPGVHEQFF; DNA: TGTGCCAGCAGCTTAGACCCTCCCGGGGTCCATGAGCAGTTCTTC
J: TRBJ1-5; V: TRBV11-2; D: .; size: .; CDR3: CASSLDFGQPQHF; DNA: TGTGCCAGCAGCTTAGATTTCGGTCAGCCCCAGCATTTT
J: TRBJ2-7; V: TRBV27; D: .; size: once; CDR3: CASRRSGRGHEQYF; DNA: TGTGCCAGCAGACGTTCCGGCAGGGGCCACGAGCAGTACTTC
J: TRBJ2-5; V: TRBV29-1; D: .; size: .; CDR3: CSDYRDMLGETQYF; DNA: TGCAGCGATTACAGGGATATGTTGGGAGAGACCCAGTACTTC
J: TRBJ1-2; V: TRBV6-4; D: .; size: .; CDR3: CASSDFGGNYGYTF; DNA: TGTGCCAGCAGTGACTTCGGTGGTAACTATGGCTACACCTTC
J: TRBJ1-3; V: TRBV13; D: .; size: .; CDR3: CASSWLEAGNTIYF; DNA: TGTGCCAGCAGCTGGCTAGAGGCTGGAAACACCATATATTTT
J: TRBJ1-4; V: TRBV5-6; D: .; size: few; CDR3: CASSLVNEKLFF; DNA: TGTGCCAGCAGCCTAGTCAATGAAAAACTGTTTTTT
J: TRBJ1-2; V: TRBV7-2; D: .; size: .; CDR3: CASSLVQGYGYTF; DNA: TGTGCCAGCAGCTTAGTACAGGGATATGGCTACACCTTC
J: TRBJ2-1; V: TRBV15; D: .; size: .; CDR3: CATSGLTDEQFF; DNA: TGTGCCACCAGCGGACTGACCGATGAGCAGTTCTTC
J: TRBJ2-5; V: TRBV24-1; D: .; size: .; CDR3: CATSERLNQETQYF; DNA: TGTGCCACCAGTGAGAGATTGAACCAAGAGACCCAGTACTTC
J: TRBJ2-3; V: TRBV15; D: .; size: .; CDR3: CATSRERTDTQYF; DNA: TGTGCCACCTCTCGAGAACGCACAGATACGCAGTATTTT
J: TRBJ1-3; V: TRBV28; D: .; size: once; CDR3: CASSLRSPRRDTIYF; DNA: TGTGCCAGCAGTTTAAGGAGCCCCCGCCGAGACACCATATATTTT
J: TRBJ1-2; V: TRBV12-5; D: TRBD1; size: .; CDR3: CASGPRQGRDGYTF; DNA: TGTGCTAGTGGTCCGAGACAGGGGAGGGATGGCTACACCTTC
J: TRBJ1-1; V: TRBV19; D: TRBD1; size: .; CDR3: CASRTGGYTEAFF; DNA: TGTGCCAGTAGAACAGGGGGATACACTGAAGCTTTCTTT
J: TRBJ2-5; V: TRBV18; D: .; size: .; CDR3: CASSPRAQETQYF; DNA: TGTGCCAGCTCACCAAGAGCCCAAGAGACCCAGTACTTC
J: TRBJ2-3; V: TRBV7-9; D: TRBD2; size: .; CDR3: CASSLAPWRGDTDTQYF; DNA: TGTGCCAGCAGCTTGGCGCCTTGGCGGGGGGATACAGATACGCAGTATTTT
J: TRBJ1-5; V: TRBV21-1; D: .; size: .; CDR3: CAAGYPQHF; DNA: TGTGCCGCGGGGTATCCCCAGCATTTT
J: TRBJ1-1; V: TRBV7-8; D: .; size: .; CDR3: CASSLVPGSEAFF; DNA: TGTGCCAGCAGCTTAGTTCCCGGGTCTGAAGCTTTCTTT
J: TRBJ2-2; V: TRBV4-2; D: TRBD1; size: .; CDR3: CASSLKTGTGVGTGELFF; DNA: TGTGCCAGCAGCCTAAAAACCGGGACAGGGGTCGGTACCGGGGAGCTGTTTTTT
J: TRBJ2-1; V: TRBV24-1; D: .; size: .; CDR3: CATSAPSSYNEQFF; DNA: TGTGCCACCAGTGCGCCGAGCTCCTACAATGAGCAGTTCTTC
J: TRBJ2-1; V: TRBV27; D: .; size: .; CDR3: CASSWIADIYNEQFF; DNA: TGTGCCAGCAGTTGGATAGCGGACATCTACAATGAGCAGTTCTTC
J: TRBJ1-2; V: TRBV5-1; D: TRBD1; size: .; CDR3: CASSSRQGGDYGYTF; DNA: TGCGCCAGCAGCTCGCGACAGGGAGGTGACTATGGCTACACCTTC
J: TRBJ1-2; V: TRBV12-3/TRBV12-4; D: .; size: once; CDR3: CASRMTETYGYTF; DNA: TGTGCCAGCAGAATGACAGAGACCTATGGCTACACCTTC
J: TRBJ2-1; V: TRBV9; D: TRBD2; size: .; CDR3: CASSMGLAGGLYNEQFF; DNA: TGTGCCAGCAGCATGGGACTAGCGGGGGGTCTTTACAATGAGCAGTTCTTC
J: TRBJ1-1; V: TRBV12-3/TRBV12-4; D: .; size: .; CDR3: CASRLTNKAFF; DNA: TGTGCCAGCAGGCTGACAAACAAAGCTTTCTTT
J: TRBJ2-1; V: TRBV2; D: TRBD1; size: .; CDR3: CASSEARQGGEQFF; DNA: TGTGCCAGCAGTGAAGCTAGACAGGGTGGTGAGCAGTTCTTC
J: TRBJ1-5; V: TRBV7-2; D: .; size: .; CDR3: CASSLRQSIFQPQHF; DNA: TGTGCCAGCAGCTTAAGACAATCCATCTTTCAGCCCCAGCATTTT
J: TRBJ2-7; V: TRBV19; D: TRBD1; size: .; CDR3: CASSNQGVPYEQYF; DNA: TGTGCCAGTAGTAATCAGGGGGTCCCCTACGAGCAGTACTTC
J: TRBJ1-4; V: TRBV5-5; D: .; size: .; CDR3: CASSLFSSGFGEKLFF; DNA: TGTGCCAGCAGCTTGTTTTCGTCGGGTTTCGGTGAAAAACTGTTTTTT
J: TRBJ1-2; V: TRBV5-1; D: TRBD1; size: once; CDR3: CASSLQGQGAVGYTF; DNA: TGCGCCAGCAGCCTCCAAGGACAGGGGGCGGTTGGCTACACCTTC
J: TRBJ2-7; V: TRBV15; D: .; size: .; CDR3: CATSRVYGYEQYF; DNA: TGTGCCACCAGCAGAGTCTATGGTTACGAGCAGTACTTC
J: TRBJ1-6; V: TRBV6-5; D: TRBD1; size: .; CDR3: CASSYSGTGVNSPLHF; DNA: TGTGCCAGCAGTTACAGTGGGACAGGGGTAAATTCACCCCTCCACTTT
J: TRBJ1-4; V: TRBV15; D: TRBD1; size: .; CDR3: CATRTGGSATNEKLFF; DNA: TGTGCCACCAGGACAGGGGGCTCCGCAACTAATGAAAAACTGTTTTTT
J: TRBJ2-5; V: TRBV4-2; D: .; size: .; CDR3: CASSRGPASENSPETQYF; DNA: TGTGCCAGCAGCCGTGGGCCGGCCTCCGAAAACTCGCCAGAGACCCAGTACTTC
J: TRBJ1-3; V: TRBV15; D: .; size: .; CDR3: CATSKREKGNTIYF; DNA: TGTGCCACCAGCAAGCGCGAAAAGGGAAACACCATATATTTT